The 11 T cell receptor beta chains presented below share a single source sample, sequenced in a study of Graves' ophthalmopathy and Graves' hyperthyroidism. Researchers took RNA transcripts and amplified TCR beta CDR3 regions from them. The first-round RT-PCR employed HTBI primers together with the Qiagen OneStep RT-PCR kit. A multiplex PCR was then performed as the second round. Via MiXCR, TCRdb re-called the multiplex PCR reads, giving one row per CDR3 protein. The table has 150,000 or so distinct CDR3 sequences, 37% seen once. Sequencing was carried out using peripheral blood. The receptors shown here come from a woman aged 40 to 50 with Graves' ophthalmopathy.

This clonotype occurred many times. This rearrangement joins TRBV30 to TRBJ1-6, with TRBD1 as a possible D gene (5 bases). Germline V gives CDR1 GTSNPN, CDR2 SVGIG (reference sequence). V was shortened by 4 bases and J by 0 bases, with 13 bases between the two germline ends. This CDR3 is 16 amino acids long. The CDR3 bases are TGTGCCTGGACTCCTCGACAGCTCTCCTATAATTCACCCCTCCACTTT. Amino acids: CAWTPRQLSYNSPLHF.

Only one count was recorded for this clonotype. This chain connects TRBV6-2 or TRBV6-3 to TRBJ2-7; 11 bases are shared with TRBD2. The CDR3 has 18 amino acids. V trimming: 0 bases; J trimming: 2 bases; junction bases outside the gene matches: 9. CDR1 and CDR2 from the germline V gene are MNHEY and SVGEGT. The CDR3 region is CASSYSKRPGLAAYEQYF. CDR3 DNA: TGTGCCAGCAGTTACTCTAAAAGGCCGGGACTAGCGGCCTACGAGCAGTACTTC.

This clonotype ranks as medium-sized. CDR3 DNA sequence: TGTGCCAGCAGTGATGACAGCCAGTACACTGAAGCTTTCTTT. Residues: CASSDDSQYTEAFF. V gene TRBV25-1 combines with J gene TRBJ1-1, with D possibly being TRBD1 (5 bases). Trimming shortened V by 3 bases and J by 3 bases, and 11 bases separated the two germline ends. Per germline, CDR1 MGHDK and CDR2 SYGVNS. The CDR3 has 14 amino acids.

This clonotype was counted at least ten times. The chain links TRBV30 to TRBJ1-2; 10 nucleotides agree with TRBD1. The junction had 6 bases not matched to a gene; V was cut back by 4 bases and J by 4 bases. Germline CDR1 GTSNPN, CDR2 SVGIG (reference sequence). The CDR3 has 14 residues. The DNA for the CDR3 is TGTGCCTGGACCGGGACAGGGGTTACCTATGGCTACACCTTC. Protein product: CAWTGTGVTYGYTF.

The chain has TRBV20-1 and TRBJ2-2; D perhaps matches TRBD2 (5 bases). Germline V gene sequence: CDR1 DFQATT, CDR2 SNEGSKA (reference sequence). The CDR3 has 15 residues. V lost 5 bases and J lost 5, with 18 bases in between. The CDR3 bases are TGCAGTGCTGCCCCAGCGGCTAGCTGGACCGGGGAGCTGTTTTTT. Translated, it gives CSAAPAASWTGELFF.

The sample holds one count of this clonotype. The rearrangement uses TRBV19 and TRBJ1-1; tentative D call: TRBD1 (5 bases). CDR3 length equals 14 residues. The germline V and J ends were trimmed by 3 bases and 8 bases, with 16 bases remaining between them. CDR1 is LNHDA and CDR2 is SQIVND in the germline V gene (reference sequence). CDR3 region: CASSIEVGGNEAFF. CDR3 in DNA: TGTGCCAGTAGTATTGAGGTTGGGGGGAACGAAGCTTTCTTT.

This clonotype occurred many times. The chain is built from TRBV14 and TRBJ1-6, with no clear D. CDR1 is SGHDN and CDR2 is FVKESK in the germline V gene. Trimming took 6 bases from V and 9 from J, leaving 9 bases between them. The CDR3 loop spans 12 amino acids. The CDR3 region has the DNA TGTGCCAGCAGTGGAACTTCTTCACCCCTCCACTTT. Encoded protein: CASSGTSSPLHF.

The CDR3: CASRTSGRHEQYF. CDR3 in DNA: TGTGCCAGCAGGACCTCGGGACGGCACGAGCAGTACTTC. The rearrangement uses TRBV27 and TRBJ2-7, with D possibly called TRBD1 or TRBD2 (5 bases each). Germline lookup yields CDR1 MNHEY and CDR2 SMNVEV (reference sequence). The CDR3 length is 13 residues. Trimming removed 6 bases at V and 5 bases at J, with 14 bases between.

In this sample, this clonotype is medium-sized. This sequence joins TRBV12-3 or TRBV12-4 and TRBJ1-5; no clear D. The CDR3 spans 14 residues. Trimming shortened V by 2 bases and J by 1 base, and 6 bases separated the two germline ends. The CDR3 is CASSLSGSNQPQHF. For the CDR3, the DNA is TGTGCCAGCAGTTTATCGGGAAGCAATCAGCCCCAGCATTTT.

The chain employs TRBV11-3 and TRBJ2-5; D is unresolved. CDR1 SGHNT and CDR2 YENEEA come from the germline V gene. CDR3 length equals 13 residues. V gave up 5 bases and J gave up 5 bases, with 12 bases separating them. The CDR3 sequence: CASSVGWAETQYF. CDR3 DNA: TGTGCCAGCAGCGTGGGATGGGCGGAGACCCAGTACTTC.

This clonotype was found many times. This sequence joins TRBV6-2 or TRBV6-3 and TRBJ1-5, with 7 bases fitting TRBD1. Germline V CDR1 and CDR2: MNHEY, SVGEGT. CDR3 length: 13 amino acids. With 7 bases clipped from V and 5 bases from J, the junction kept 5 bases outside the gene matches. For the CDR3, the DNA is TGTGCCAGCAACGACAGGGAGCATCAGCCCCAGCATTTT. It codes for CASNDREHQPQHF.